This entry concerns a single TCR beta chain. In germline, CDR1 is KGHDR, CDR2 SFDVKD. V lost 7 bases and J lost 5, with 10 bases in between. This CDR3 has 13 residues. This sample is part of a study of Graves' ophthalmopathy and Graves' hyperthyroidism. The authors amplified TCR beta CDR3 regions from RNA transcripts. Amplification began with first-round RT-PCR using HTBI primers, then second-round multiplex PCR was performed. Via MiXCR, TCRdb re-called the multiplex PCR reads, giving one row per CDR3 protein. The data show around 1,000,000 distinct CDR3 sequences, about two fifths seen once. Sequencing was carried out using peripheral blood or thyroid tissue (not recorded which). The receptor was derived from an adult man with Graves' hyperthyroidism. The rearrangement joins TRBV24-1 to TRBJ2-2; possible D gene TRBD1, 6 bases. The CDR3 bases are TGTGCCACCAGACAGGGTGAAACCGGGGAGCTGTTTTTT. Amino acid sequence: CATRQGETGELFF.